The clone carrying this T cell receptor (beta chain) was picked up a small number of times. Its antigen remains unidentified. The study, taken as a whole, reports: Tumor Treg TCRs overlapped most with tumor naive CD4+ cells.

From germline, CDR1 is MNHEY and CDR2 SVGAGI. The CDR3 has 12 amino acids. V lost 6 bases to trimming and J lost 6 bases, with 11 bases between them. Using its own MiXCR run on the 5' RACE reads, TCRdb lists one record per CDR3 protein. The sample records roughly 40,000 distinct CDR3 sequences, 29% being singletons. The chain recombines TRBV6-5 with TRBJ1-2; no reliable D call. Sequencing used memory CD4+ T cells sorted from a lymph node. Sample subset: memory CD4+ T cells, CD4+CD45RO+CD25-. This receptor was identified in a female donor with breast cancer. The CDR3 protein is CASSSSGDGYTF. The CDR3 nucleotides read TGTGCCAGCAGCTCGAGTGGGGATGGCTACACCTTC.